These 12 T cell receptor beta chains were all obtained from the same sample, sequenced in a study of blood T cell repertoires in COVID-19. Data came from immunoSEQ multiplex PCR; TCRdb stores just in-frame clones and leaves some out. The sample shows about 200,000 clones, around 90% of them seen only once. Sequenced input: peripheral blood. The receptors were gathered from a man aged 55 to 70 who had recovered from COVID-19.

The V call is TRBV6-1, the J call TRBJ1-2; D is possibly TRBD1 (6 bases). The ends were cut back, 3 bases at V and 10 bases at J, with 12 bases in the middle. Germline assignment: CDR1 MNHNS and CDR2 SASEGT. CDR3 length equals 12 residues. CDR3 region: CASSEPTGYYTF. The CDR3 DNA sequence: TGTGCCAGCAGTGAGCCGACAGGTTACTACACCTTC.

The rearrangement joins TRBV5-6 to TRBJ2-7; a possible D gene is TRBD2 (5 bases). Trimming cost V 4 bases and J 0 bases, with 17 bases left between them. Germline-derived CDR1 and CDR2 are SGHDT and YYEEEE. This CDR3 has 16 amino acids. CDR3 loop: CASSPDYSRLSYEQYF. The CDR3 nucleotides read TGTGCCAGCAGCCCTGACTACAGCAGACTCTCCTACGAGCAGTACTTC.

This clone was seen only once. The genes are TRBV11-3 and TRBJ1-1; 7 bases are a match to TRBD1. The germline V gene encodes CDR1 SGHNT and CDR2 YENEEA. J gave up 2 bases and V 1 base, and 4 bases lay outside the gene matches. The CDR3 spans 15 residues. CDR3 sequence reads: CASSLGGQPNTEAFF. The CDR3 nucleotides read TGTGCCAGCAGCTTAGGGGGACAGCCCAACACTGAAGCTTTCTTT.

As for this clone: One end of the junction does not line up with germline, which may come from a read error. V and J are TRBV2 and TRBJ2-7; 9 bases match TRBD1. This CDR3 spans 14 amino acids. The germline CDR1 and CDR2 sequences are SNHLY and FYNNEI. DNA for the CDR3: TGTGCCAGCAGTGGCCAAGGACAGGGGCCTGTTTTTCCCTTC. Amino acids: CASSGQGQGPVFPF.

The CDR3 reads CASSLWGVNYGYTF. CDR3 DNA sequence: TGTGCCAGCAGCTTGTGGGGGGTCAACTATGGCTACACCTTC. The rearrangement links TRBV5-6 to TRBJ1-2, with a weak D call TRBD1 (5 bases). V lost 1 base and J lost 2, with 9 bases in between. CDR3 size: 14 residues. Per the germline V gene, CDR1 is SGHDT and CDR2 is YYEEEE.

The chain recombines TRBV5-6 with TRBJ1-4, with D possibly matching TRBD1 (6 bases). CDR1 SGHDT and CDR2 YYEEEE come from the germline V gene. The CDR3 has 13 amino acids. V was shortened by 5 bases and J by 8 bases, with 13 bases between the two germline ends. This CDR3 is CASRRGAGEKLFF. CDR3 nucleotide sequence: TGTGCCAGCAGGCGGGGGGCAGGGGAAAAACTGTTTTTT.

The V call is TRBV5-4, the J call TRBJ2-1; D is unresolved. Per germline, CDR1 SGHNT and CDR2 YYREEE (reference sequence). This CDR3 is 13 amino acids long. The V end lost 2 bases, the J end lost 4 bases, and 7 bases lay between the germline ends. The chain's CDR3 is CASSFTEYNEQFF. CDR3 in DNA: TGTGCCAGCAGCTTCACAGAGTACAATGAGCAGTTCTTC. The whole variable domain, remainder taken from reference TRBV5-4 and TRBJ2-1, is ETGVTQSPTHLIKTRGQQVTLRCSSQSGHNTVSWYQQALGQGPQFIFQYYREEENGRGNFPPRFSGLQFPNYSSELNVNALELDDSALYLCASSFTEYNEQFFGPGTRLTVL.

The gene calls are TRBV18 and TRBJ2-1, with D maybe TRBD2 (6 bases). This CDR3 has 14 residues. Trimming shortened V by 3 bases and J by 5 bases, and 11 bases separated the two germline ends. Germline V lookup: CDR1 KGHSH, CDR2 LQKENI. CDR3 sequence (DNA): TGTGCCAGCTCACCGGGACTGGCTGACAATGAGCAGTTCTTC. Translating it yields CASSPGLADNEQFF.

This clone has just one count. The CDR3 reads CASSLRGRGGPDTQYF. CDR3 DNA: TGTGCCAGCAGCTTAAGGGGCCGCGGGGGGCCAGATACGCAGTATTTT. The rearrangement links TRBV7-3 to TRBJ2-3, with 8 bases identical to TRBD2. CDR1 is SGHTA, CDR2 FQGTGA, per germline. CDR3 length: 16 amino acids. V trimming: 1 base; J trimming: 4 bases; junction bases outside the gene matches: 7. Variable domain in full (rest from reference TRBV7-3 and TRBJ2-3): GAGVSQTPSNKVTEKGKYVELRCDPISGHTALYWYRQSLGQGPEFLIYFQGTGAADDSGLPNDRFFAVRPEGSVSTLKIQRTERGDSAVYLCASSLRGRGGPDTQYFGPGTRLTVL.

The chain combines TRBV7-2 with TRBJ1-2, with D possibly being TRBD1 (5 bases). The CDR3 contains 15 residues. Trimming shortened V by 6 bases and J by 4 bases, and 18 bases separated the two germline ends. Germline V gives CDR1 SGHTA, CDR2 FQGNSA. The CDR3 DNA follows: TGTGCCAGCAGTCAGGGAGGAGTTCGGGCCTATGGCTACACCTTC. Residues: CASSQGGVRAYGYTF.

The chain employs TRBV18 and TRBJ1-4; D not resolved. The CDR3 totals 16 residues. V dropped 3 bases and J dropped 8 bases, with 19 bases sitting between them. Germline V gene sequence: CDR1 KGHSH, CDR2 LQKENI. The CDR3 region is CASSPDSSQYIEKLFF. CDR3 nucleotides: TGTGCCAGCTCACCCGATTCATCCCAGTATATCGAAAAACTGTTTTTT.

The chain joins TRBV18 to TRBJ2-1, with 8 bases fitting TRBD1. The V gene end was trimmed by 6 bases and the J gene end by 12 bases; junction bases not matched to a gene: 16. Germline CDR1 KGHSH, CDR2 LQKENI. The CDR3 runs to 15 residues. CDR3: CASSSSSGQGPWQFF. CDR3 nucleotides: TGTGCCAGCTCGTCCTCAAGCGGACAGGGTCCATGGCAGTTCTTC.